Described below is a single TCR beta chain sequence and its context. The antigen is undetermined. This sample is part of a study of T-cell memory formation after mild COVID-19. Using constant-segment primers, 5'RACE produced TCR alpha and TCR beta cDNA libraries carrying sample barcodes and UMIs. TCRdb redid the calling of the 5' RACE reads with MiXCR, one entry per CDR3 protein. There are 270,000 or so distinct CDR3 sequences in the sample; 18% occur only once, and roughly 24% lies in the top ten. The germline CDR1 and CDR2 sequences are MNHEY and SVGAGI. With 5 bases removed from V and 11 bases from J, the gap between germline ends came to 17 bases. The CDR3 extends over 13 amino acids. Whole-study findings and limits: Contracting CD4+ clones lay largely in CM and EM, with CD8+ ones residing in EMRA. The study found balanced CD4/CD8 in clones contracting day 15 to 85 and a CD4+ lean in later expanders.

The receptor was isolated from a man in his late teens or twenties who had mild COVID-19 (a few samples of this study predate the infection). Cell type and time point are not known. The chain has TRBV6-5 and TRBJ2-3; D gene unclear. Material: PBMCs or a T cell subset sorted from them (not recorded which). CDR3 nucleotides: TGTGCCAGCAGTACTTCTTTTAGTGTCCGGCAGTATTTT. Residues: CASSTSFSVRQYF.